This TCR beta chain was profiled in a study of T cells in Graves' hyperthyroidism and ophthalmopathy. RNA transcripts gave rise to amplified TCR beta CDR3 regions. The HTBI primer set was used in a first-round RT-PCR of the TCR CDR3. Using its own MiXCR run on the multiplex PCR reads, TCRdb lists one record per CDR3 protein. The data show approximately 600,000 distinct CDR3 sequences, approximately 15% seen once. Under 12 ml fresh peripheral blood yielded the PBMCs. At least ten counts were recorded for this clonotype. V shed 8 bases and J 4 bases; nucleotides not matched to a gene: 4. This CDR3 comprises 13 residues. Looked up from germline, CDR1 is KGHSH and CDR2 is LQKENI.

The sample comprised blood. This clonotype was obtained from a woman in her twenties or thirties with Graves' hyperthyroidism that later progressed to Graves' ophthalmopathy. The chain links TRBV18 to TRBJ2-3, with 9 nucleotides matching TRBD2. CDR3 sequence (DNA): TGTGCCAGCGCGGGACTAGCATCAGATACGCAGTATTTT. It encodes CASAGLASDTQYF.